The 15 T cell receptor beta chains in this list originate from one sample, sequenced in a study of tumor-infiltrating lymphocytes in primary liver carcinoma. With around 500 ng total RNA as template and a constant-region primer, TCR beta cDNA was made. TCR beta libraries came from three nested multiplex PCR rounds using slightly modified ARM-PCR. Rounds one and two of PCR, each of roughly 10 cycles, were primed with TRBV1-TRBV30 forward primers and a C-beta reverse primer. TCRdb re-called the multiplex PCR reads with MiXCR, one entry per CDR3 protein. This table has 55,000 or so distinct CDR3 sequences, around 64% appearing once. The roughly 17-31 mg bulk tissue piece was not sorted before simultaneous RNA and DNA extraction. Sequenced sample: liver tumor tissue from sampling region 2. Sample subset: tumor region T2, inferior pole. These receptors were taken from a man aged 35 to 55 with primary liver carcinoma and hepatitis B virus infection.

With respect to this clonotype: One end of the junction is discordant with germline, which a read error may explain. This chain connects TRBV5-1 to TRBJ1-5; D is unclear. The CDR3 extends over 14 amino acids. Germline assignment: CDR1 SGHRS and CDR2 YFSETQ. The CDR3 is CTSSPDPGDQPQHF. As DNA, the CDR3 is TGCACCAGCAGCCCTGACCCAGGCGATCAGCCCCAGCATTTT.

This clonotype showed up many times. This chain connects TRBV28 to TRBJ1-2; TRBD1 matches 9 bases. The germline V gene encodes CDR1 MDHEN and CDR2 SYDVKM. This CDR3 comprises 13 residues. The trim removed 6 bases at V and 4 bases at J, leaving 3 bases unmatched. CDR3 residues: CASSLTGGYGYTF. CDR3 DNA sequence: TGTGCCAGCAGCCTGACAGGGGGCTATGGCTACACCTTC.

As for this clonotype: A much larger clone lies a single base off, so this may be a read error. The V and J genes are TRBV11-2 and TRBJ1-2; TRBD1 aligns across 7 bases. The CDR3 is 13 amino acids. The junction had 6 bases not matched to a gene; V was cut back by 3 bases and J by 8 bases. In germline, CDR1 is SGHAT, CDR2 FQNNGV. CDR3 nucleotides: TGTGCCAGCAGCTTTGACAGGGTAGGGGGCTACACCTTC. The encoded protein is CASSFDRVGGYTF.

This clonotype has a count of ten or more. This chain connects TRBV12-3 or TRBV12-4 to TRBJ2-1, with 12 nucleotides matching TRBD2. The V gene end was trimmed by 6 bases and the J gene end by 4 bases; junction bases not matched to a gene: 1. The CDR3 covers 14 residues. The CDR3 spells CASRTSGGYNEQFF. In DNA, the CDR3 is TGTGCCAGCAGAACTAGCGGGGGGTACAATGAGCAGTTCTTC.

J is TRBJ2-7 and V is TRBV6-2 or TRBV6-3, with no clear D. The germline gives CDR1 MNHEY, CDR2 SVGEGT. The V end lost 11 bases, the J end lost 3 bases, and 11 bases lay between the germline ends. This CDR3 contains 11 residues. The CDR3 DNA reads TGTGCCGGGTTGGCGGACTACGAGCAGTACTTC. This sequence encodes CAGLADYEQYF.

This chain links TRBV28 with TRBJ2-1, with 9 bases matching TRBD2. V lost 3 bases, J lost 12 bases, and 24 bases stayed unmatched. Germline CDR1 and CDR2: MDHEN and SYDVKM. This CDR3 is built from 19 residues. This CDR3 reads CASSFGGGTSSGRGGVQFF. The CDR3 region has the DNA TGTGCCAGCAGTTTTGGAGGGGGCACGAGTAGCGGGAGAGGAGGGGTGCAGTTCTTC.

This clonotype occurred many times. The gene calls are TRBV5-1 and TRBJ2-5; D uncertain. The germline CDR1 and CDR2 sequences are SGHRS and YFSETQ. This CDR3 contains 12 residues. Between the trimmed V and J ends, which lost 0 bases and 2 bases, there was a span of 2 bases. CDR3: CASSLGQETQYF. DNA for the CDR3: TGCGCCAGCAGCTTGGGACAAGAGACCCAGTACTTC.

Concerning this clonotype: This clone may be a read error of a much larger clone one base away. CDR3 loop: CASSQIQVTGTQYF. The CDR3 coding sequence is TGTGCCAGCAGCCAGATCCAGGTCACAGGTACGCAGTATTTT. V usage is TRBV5-4 and J usage is TRBJ2-3; a possible D gene is TRBD1 (5 bases). The CDR3 has 14 amino acids. Germline values: CDR1 SGHNT, CDR2 YYREEE (reference sequence).

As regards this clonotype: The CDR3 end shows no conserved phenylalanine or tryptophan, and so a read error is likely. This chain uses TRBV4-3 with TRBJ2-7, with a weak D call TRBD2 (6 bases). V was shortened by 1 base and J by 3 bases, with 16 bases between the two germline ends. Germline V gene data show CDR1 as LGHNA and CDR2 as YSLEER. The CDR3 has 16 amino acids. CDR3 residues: CASSQGGVSGVYEQYL. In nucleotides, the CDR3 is TGCGCCAGCAGCCAAGGTGGAGTTAGCGGAGTCTACGAGCAGTACTTA.

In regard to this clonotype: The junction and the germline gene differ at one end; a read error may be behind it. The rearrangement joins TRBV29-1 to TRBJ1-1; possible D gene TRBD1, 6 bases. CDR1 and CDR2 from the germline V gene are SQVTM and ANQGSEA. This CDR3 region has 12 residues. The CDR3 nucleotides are TGCAGCGTTCAACAGGGATGGACTGAAGCTTTCTTC. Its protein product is CSVQQGWTEAFF.

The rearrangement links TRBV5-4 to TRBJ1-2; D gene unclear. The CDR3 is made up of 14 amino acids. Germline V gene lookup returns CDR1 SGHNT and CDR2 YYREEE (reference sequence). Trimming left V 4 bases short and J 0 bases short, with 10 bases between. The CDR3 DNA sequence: TGTGCCAGCAGCGAAGAGGCAGCTAACTATGGCTACACCTTC. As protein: CASSEEAANYGYTF.

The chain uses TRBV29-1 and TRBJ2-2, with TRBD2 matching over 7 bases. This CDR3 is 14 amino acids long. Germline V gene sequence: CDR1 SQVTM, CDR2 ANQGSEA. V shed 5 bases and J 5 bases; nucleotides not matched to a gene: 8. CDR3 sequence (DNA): TGCAGCGTTACACTAGCGACTAATACCGGGGAGCTGTTTTTT. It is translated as CSVTLATNTGELFF.

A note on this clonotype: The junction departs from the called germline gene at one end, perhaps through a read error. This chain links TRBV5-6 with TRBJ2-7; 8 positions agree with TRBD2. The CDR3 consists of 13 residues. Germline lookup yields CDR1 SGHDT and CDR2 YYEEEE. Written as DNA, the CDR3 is TGTGCTAGCAGCGCATGGACTAGCTGGGAGCAGTACTTC. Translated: CASSAWTSWEQYF.

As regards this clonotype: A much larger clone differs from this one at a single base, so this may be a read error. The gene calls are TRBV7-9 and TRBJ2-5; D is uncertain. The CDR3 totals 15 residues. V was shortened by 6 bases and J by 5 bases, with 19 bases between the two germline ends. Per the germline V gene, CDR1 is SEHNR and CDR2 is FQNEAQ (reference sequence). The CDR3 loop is CASRLVADRRETQYF. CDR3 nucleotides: TGTGCCAGCAGGCTGGTGGCCGACCGAAGGGAGACCCAGTACTTC.

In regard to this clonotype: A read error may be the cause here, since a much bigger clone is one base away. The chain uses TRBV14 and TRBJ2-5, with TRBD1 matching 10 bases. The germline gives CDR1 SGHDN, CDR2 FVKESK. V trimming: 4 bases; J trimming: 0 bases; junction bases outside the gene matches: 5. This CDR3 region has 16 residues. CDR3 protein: CASSRRTGGDQETQYF. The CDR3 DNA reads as TGTGCCAGCAGCCGTCGGACAGGGGGAGACCAAGAGACCCAGTACTTC. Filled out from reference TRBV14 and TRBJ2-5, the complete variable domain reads EAGVTQFPSHSVIEKGQTVTLRCDPISGHDNLYWYRRVMGKEIKFLLHFVKESKQDESGMPNNRFLAERTGGTYSTLKVQPAELEDSGVYFCASSRRTGGDQETQYFGPGTRLLVL.